These 32 T cell receptor beta chains came from one sample sequenced in a study of Ad26.COV2.S vaccination and SARS-CoV-2 variants. Indicated treatment: some 20 received Ad26.COV2.S at low or high dose, single or two shots; roughly 5 received placebo; per-sample allocation not given. Each sample was drawn 63 days after the first injection (of vaccine or placebo). Only in-frame clones appear in the TCRdb table, and some are missing; sequencing was by immunoSEQ multiplex PCR. The table includes more than 350,000 clones, approximately 92% detected once. This specimen was peripheral blood, taken in a trial of Ad26.COV2.S vaccine versus placebo. Source of these receptors: a person aged 18 to 59 who received the Ad26.COV2.S COVID-19 vaccine or a placebo.

This clone was seen a few times. The J gene is TRBJ2-1, the V gene TRBV18; either TRBD1 or TRBD2 may fit D (6 bases each). Germline assignment: CDR1 KGHSH and CDR2 LQKENI. Between the trimmed V and J ends, which lost 5 bases and 3 bases, there was a span of 14 bases. The CDR3 has 15 residues. CDR3 sequence reads: CASSYAGQNYNEQFF. The DNA of the CDR3 is TGTGCCAGCTCATATGCGGGACAAAACTACAATGAGCAGTTCTTC.

The chain has TRBV19 and TRBJ2-5; D not certain. V dropped 5 bases and J dropped 4 bases, with 17 bases sitting between them. Germline V gives CDR1 LNHDA, CDR2 SQIVND (reference sequence). The CDR3 totals 15 residues. CDR3 protein: CASSALLGKTETQYF. As DNA, the CDR3 is TGTGCCAGTAGTGCTCTATTGGGGAAAACAGAGACCCAGTACTTC.

This sequence joins TRBV7-6 and TRBJ1-1; D ambiguous. The CDR3 is 15 amino acids. V was pared by 2 bases and J by 4 bases, with 14 bases between. Germline V gene data show CDR1 as SGHVS and CDR2 as FNYEAQ. CDR3 DNA sequence: TGTGCCAGCAGCTTATACTCCGGGGTAGCCACTGAAGCTTTCTTT. Amino acid sequence: CASSLYSGVATEAFF.

V gene TRBV6-5 combines with J gene TRBJ2-2; D gene unclear. The V end was cut by 1 base, the J end by 0 bases, with 6 bases between. The CDR3 length is 15 residues. Per the germline V gene, CDR1 is MNHEY and CDR2 is SVGAGI. The CDR3 coding sequence is TGTGCCAGCAGTTACTACAGCTCGAACACCGGGGAGCTGTTTTTT. Encoded protein: CASSYYSSNTGELFF.

V usage is TRBV5-1 and J usage is TRBJ1-4; possible D gene TRBD1, 6 bases. V shed 3 bases and J shed 4 bases, with 7 bases lying between them. The CDR3 sequence is 13 residues long. Per germline, CDR1 SGHRS and CDR2 YFSETQ. DNA for the CDR3: TGCGCCAGCAGCTCCAGGGGTAATGAAAAACTGTTTTTT. It specifies CASSSRGNEKLFF.

The sample holds a few counts of this clone. The chain is built from TRBV5-4 and TRBJ2-1; D may be TRBD2 (5 bases). V was trimmed by 5 bases and J by 6 bases, leaving 18 bases between them. CDR1 SGHNT and CDR2 YYREEE come from the germline V gene (reference sequence). The CDR3 runs to 15 residues. This CDR3 reads CASSWTSIRSNEQFF. The CDR3 DNA reads TGTGCCAGCAGTTGGACTTCGATTCGCAGCAATGAGCAGTTCTTC.

This sequence joins TRBV2 and TRBJ2-7; tentative D call: TRBD1 (5 bases). Trimming took 4 bases from V and 5 from J, leaving 12 bases between them. Germline V gives CDR1 SNHLY, CDR2 FYNNEI. The CDR3 contains 13 residues. The CDR3 DNA sequence: TGTGCCAGCAGTGGACAGAGCCCCAACGAGCAGTACTTC. This sequence encodes CASSGQSPNEQYF.

To note about this clone: Within the sample, other DNA sequences also encode this same CDR3. This rearrangement joins TRBV5-6 to TRBJ2-7; unclear D gene. From germline, CDR1 is SGHDT and CDR2 YYEEEE. The CDR3 is 11 amino acids. V dropped 4 bases and J dropped 3 bases, with 5 bases sitting between them. CDR3 nucleotides: TGTGCCAGCAGCAGTTACTACGAGCAGTACTTC. It specifies CASSSYYEQYF.

V and J are TRBV7-2 and TRBJ1-6, with D maybe TRBD1 (6 bases). Germline V gene lookup returns CDR1 SGHTA and CDR2 FQGNSA. CDR3 size: 15 residues. Trimming left V 0 bases short and J 7 bases short, with 10 bases between. Written as DNA, the CDR3 is TGTGCCAGCAGCTTAGCGCTGGGGGGCAATTCACCCCTCCACTTT. Protein product: CASSLALGGNSPLHF.

The rearrangement joins TRBV11-2 to TRBJ2-7, with 9 bases matching TRBD1. This CDR3 region has 14 residues. Germline-derived CDR1 and CDR2 are SGHAT and FQNNGV. V shed 8 bases, J shed 1 base, and the junction held 6 bases outside the gene matches. The CDR3 nucleotides read TGTGCCAGCTGTGACAGGGGGGTTTCCTACGAGCAGTACTTC. This gives the protein CASCDRGVSYEQYF. The full variable domain, completed using reference TRBV11-2 and TRBJ2-7, is EAGVAQSPRYKIIEKRQSVAFWCNPISGHATLYWYQQILGQGPKLLIQFQNNGVVDDSQLPKDRFSAERLKGVDSTLKIQPAKLEDSAVYLCASCDRGVSYEQYFGPGTRLTVT.

This clone was counted once. This chain connects TRBV3-1 (or the pseudogene TRBV3-2) to TRBJ2-5; weak D call: TRBD1 (6 bases). Germline V gene sequence: CDR1 LGHDT, CDR2 YNNKEL (reference sequence). Trimming left V 4 bases short and J 7 bases short, with 19 bases between. The CDR3 has 15 amino acids. The CDR3 here is CASSLPTPGDGTQYF. In DNA form, the CDR3 reads TGTGCCAGCAGCCTACCTACCCCAGGGGATGGGACCCAGTACTTC.

This clone was observed a few times. The chain joins TRBV7-2 to TRBJ1-2, with a possible D match to TRBD1 (5 bases). The germline V gene has CDR1 SGHTA and CDR2 FQGNSA. Between the trimmed V and J ends, which lost 4 bases and 7 bases, there was a span of 19 bases. The CDR3 runs 15 residues. CDR3 DNA: TGTGCCAGCAGCTCCTATATACAAGGGGCGACTGGCTACACCTTC. It codes for CASSSYIQGATGYTF.

V is TRBV14 and J is TRBJ2-7; 9 bases align to TRBD2. The CDR3 length is 16 residues. The V gene end was trimmed by 0 bases and the J gene end by 2 bases; junction bases not matched to a gene: 5. The germline V gene has CDR1 SGHDN and CDR2 FVKESK. CDR3 coding DNA: TGTGCCAGCAGCCAAGAGATAGCGGGGGTCACCTACGAGCAGTACTTC. Protein: CASSQEIAGVTYEQYF.

CDR3 nucleotides: TGTGCCAGCAGACTAGCAAACTACGAGCAGTACTTC. It specifies CASRLANYEQYF. The rearrangement uses TRBV2 and TRBJ2-7, with D possibly TRBD2 on 6 matching bases. V lost 6 bases to trimming and J lost 3 bases, with 9 bases between them. Germline V gene sequence: CDR1 SNHLY, CDR2 FYNNEI. The CDR3 contains 12 residues. Combining the CDR3 with reference TRBV2 and TRBJ2-7 gives the whole variable domain EPEVTQTPSHQVTQMGQEVILRCVPISNHLYFYWYRQILGQKVEFLVSFYNNEISEKSEIFDDQFSVERPDGSNFTLKIRSTKLEDSAMYFCASRLANYEQYFGPGTRLTVT.

This clone came up once. The chain combines TRBV19 with TRBJ1-5; D ambiguous. V lost 6 bases to trimming and J lost 2 bases, with 14 bases between them. In germline, CDR1 is LNHDA, CDR2 SQIVND (reference sequence). CDR3 length equals 15 residues. The CDR3 DNA reads TGTGCCAGTAGCACTGTGGGGATCGGCAATCAGCCCCAGCATTTT. Protein product: CASSTVGIGNQPQHF. The variable domain in full, completed from reference TRBV19 and TRBJ1-5, reads DGGITQSPKYLFRKEGQNVTLSCEQNLNHDAMYWYRQDPGQGLRLIYYSQIVNDFQKGDIAEGYSVSREKKESFPLTVTSAQKNPTAFYLCASSTVGIGNQPQHFGDGTRLSIL.

This sequence joins TRBV20-1 and TRBJ2-1; D is perhaps TRBD2 (6 bases). There are 14 residues in the CDR3. V lost 3 bases to trimming and J lost 6 bases, with 15 bases between them. CDR1 DFQATT and CDR2 SNEGSKA come from the germline V gene (reference sequence). CDR3 protein: CSASNGRSVNEQFF. DNA of the CDR3: TGCAGTGCTAGTAACGGGAGAAGCGTCAATGAGCAGTTCTTC.

This chain links TRBV28 with TRBJ1-4; tentatively, D is TRBD1 (5 bases). Per germline, CDR1 MDHEN and CDR2 SYDVKM. V was trimmed by 2 bases and J by 8 bases, leaving 18 bases between them. This CDR3 comprises 16 residues. The CDR3 bases are TGTGCCAGCAGTTTAACGGTCGGAACAGGCAGGGAAAAACTGTTTTTT. Protein: CASSLTVGTGREKLFF.

The CDR3 spells CASSQDHYSSNEQFF. For the CDR3, the DNA is TGTGCCAGCAGCCAAGATCATTACAGTTCCAATGAGCAGTTCTTC. This chain connects TRBV14 to TRBJ2-1; D call uncertain. CDR1 SGHDN and CDR2 FVKESK come from the germline V gene. Trimming took off 0 bases at V and 6 bases at J, with 12 bases between the two ends. This CDR3 spans 15 amino acids.

This sequence joins TRBV7-2 and TRBJ2-3; D uncertain. The CDR3 has 14 amino acids. Germline V gene sequence: CDR1 SGHTA, CDR2 FQGNSA. V gave up 5 bases and J gave up 6 bases, with 15 bases separating them. The CDR3 is CASSTHWGPDTQYF. DNA of the CDR3: TGTGCCAGCAGCACGCATTGGGGTCCCGATACGCAGTATTTT.

This chain uses TRBV7-9 with TRBJ2-3, with D possibly being TRBD1 (5 bases). Germline CDR1 and CDR2: SEHNR and FQNEAQ (reference sequence). The V and J ends lost 5 bases and 3 bases respectively, with 15 bases between them. The CDR3 contains 15 residues. The CDR3 nucleotides are TGTGCCAGCAGCCAAAAACAGGCCCCTACAGATACGCAGTATTTT. Translated: CASSQKQAPTDTQYF.

A single count supports this clone. The chain joins TRBV7-3 to TRBJ2-5, with D hard to call. The CDR3 totals 13 residues. Germline CDR1 reads SGHTA; CDR2 reads FQGTGA. The V end lost 0 bases, the J end lost 1 base, and 3 bases lay between the germline ends. CDR3 amino acids: CASSLTTQETQYF. In DNA form, the CDR3 reads TGTGCCAGCAGCTTAACCACCCAAGAGACCCAGTACTTC.

The chain couples TRBV6-2 or TRBV6-3 to TRBJ2-7, with D perhaps matching TRBD1 (5 bases). Germline CDR1 is MNHEY and CDR2 is SVGEGT. Trimming cost V 6 bases and J 5 bases, with 14 bases left between them. The CDR3 totals 13 residues. The CDR3 DNA reads TGTGCCAGCAGCAACGCAGGGTCCCACGAGCAGTACTTC. This encodes CASSNAGSHEQYF.

The chain is built from TRBV6-5 and TRBJ2-7, with D maybe TRBD1 (6 bases). The V gene lost 5 bases and the J gene lost 3 bases, with 17 bases spanning the gap. The length of the CDR3 is 15 residues. CDR1 and CDR2 from the germline V gene are MNHEY and SVGAGI. As DNA, the CDR3 is TGTGCCAGCAGTCAACCGAACAGGGCGTACTACGAGCAGTACTTC. Its protein product is CASSQPNRAYYEQYF.

The J gene is TRBJ1-3, the V gene TRBV7-9; D gene unclear. Germline CDR1 is SEHNR and CDR2 is FQNEAQ (reference sequence). V shed 5 bases and J shed 4 bases, with 9 bases lying between them. The CDR3 totals 13 residues. Here the CDR3 reads CASSPVAGNTIYF. The CDR3 DNA sequence: TGTGCCAGCAGCCCGGTGGCCGGAAACACCATATATTTT.

This chain connects TRBV24-1 to TRBJ2-5; the match to TRBD1 covers 7 bases. Germline-derived CDR1 and CDR2 are KGHDR and SFDVKD. J lost 4 bases, V lost 4 bases, and 2 bases had no gene match. This CDR3 contains 13 residues. The CDR3 DNA reads TGTGCCACCAGTGACCGGGACAGAGAGACCCAGTACTTC. This translates into CATSDRDRETQYF.

The chain has TRBV7-9 and TRBJ2-5; possibly TRBD1 for D (5 bases). The V gene's germline CDR1 is SEHNR and CDR2 FQNEAQ (reference sequence). V lost 7 bases to trimming and J lost 1 base, with 16 bases between them. This CDR3 region has 15 residues. CDR3 protein: CASIGEVPPQETQYF. The CDR3 DNA follows: TGTGCCAGCATAGGGGAAGTTCCCCCCCAAGAGACCCAGTACTTC.

The V and J genes are TRBV5-1 and TRBJ2-5; D ambiguous. The CDR3 has 14 amino acids. V lost 4 bases to trimming and J lost 2 bases, with 12 bases between them. The V gene's germline CDR1 is SGHRS and CDR2 YFSETQ. The CDR3 loop is CASSLALGQETQYF. The CDR3 DNA sequence: TGCGCCAGCAGCCTCGCCCTAGGGCAAGAGACCCAGTACTTC. The full variable domain, its missing parts supplied by reference TRBV5-1 and TRBJ2-5, is KAGVTQTPRYLIKTRGQQVTLSCSPISGHRSVSWYQQTPGQGLQFLFEYFSETQRNKGNFPGRFSGRQFSNSRSEMNVSTLELGDSALYLCASSLALGQETQYFGPGTRLLVL.

The chain has TRBV29-1 and TRBJ2-7; 9 bases match TRBD2. The CDR3 is 13 amino acids. Germline V gene sequence: CDR1 SQVTM, CDR2 ANQGSEA. Trimming removed 7 bases from V and 3 bases from J; junction bases left unmatched: 7. CDR3 in DNA: TGCAGCGCTTTAGCGGGAGCCGGCTACGAGCAGTACTTC. This sequence encodes CSALAGAGYEQYF.

The chain combines TRBV18 with TRBJ2-3, with D tentatively TRBD2 (5 bases). The CDR3 is made up of 15 amino acids. Trimming stripped 5 bases from V and 0 bases from J, with 12 bases between. Germline loops: CDR1 KGHSH, CDR2 LQKENI. CDR3 in DNA: TGTGCCAGCTCATTCAGCGGCCCGAGCACAGATACGCAGTATTTT. This sequence encodes CASSFSGPSTDTQYF.

The chain employs TRBV6-5 and TRBJ1-3, with D possibly being TRBD1 (5 bases). Germline V gives CDR1 MNHEY, CDR2 SVGAGI. This CDR3 spans 16 amino acids. Trimming took off 0 bases at V and 1 base at J, with 10 bases between the two ends. The CDR3 DNA is TGTGCCAGCAGTTACTCGTCAGGGCCGTCTGGAAACACCATATATTTT. Amino acids: CASSYSSGPSGNTIYF.

The V and J genes are TRBV5-1 and TRBJ1-4, with D tentatively TRBD1 (6 bases). The CDR3 extends over 16 amino acids. V was shortened by 4 bases and J by 0 bases, with 13 bases between the two germline ends. Germline loops: CDR1 SGHRS, CDR2 YFSETQ. The CDR3 loop reads CASSPTGSATNEKLFF. CDR3 nucleotide sequence: TGCGCCAGCAGCCCAACAGGGAGCGCAACTAATGAAAAACTGTTTTTT.

This clone was observed a single time. The chain recombines TRBV4-3 with TRBJ2-1; D call uncertain. CDR1 is LGHNA and CDR2 is YSLEER in the germline V gene. With 0 bases removed from V and 5 bases from J, the gap between germline ends came to 17 bases. This CDR3 region has 17 residues. The CDR3 DNA reads as TGCGCCAGCAGCCAAGATGAAAGACTCCGGCACGACAATGAGCAGTTCTTC. It is translated as CASSQDERLRHDNEQFF.